The source of this TCR beta chain is a study of T cells in Graves' hyperthyroidism and ophthalmopathy. Study summary: Prior to any treatment, at the point of initial diagnosis, peripheral blood was collected.

TCR beta CDR3 sequences were amplified from RNA transcripts. The HTBI primer set served for first-round RT-PCR of the TCR CDR3. One entry per CDR3 protein results from TCRdb running MiXCR on the multiplex PCR reads. Of 750,000 to 950,000 distinct CDR3 sequences listed, roughly 40% are singletons. A note on this clonotype: At one boundary the junction diverges from the germline segment, which might be a read error.

Uncontrolled infection, other autoimmune disease, pregnancy or lactation led to exclusion. From germline, CDR1 is MNHEY and CDR2 SVGEGT. CDR3 length equals 17 residues. The receptor's source is a man between 18 and 29 years old with Graves' hyperthyroidism. The gene calls are TRBV6-2 or TRBV6-3 and TRBJ2-7; 9 bases are a match to TRBD2. What was sequenced was blood. CDR3 in amino acids: CASSYVSLAGVWYGQYF. As DNA, the CDR3 is TGTGCCAGCAGTTACGTGAGCTTAGCGGGAGTTTGGTACGGGCAGTACTTC.